This T cell receptor beta chain derives from a study of T cell changes during pregnancy in multiple sclerosis. TCRdb's table, derived via immunoSEQ multiplex PCR, lists solely in-frame clones and lacks some. The table includes over 60,000 clones, 96% detected once. CDR3 length: 12 residues. V was trimmed by 2 bases and J by 6 bases, leaving 8 bases between them. CDR1 is MNHEY, CDR2 SMNVEV, per germline (reference sequence). The sequencing used CD8+ T cells from peripheral blood mononuclear cells, collected after pregnancy. The chain recombines TRBV27 with TRBJ2-7; a possible D gene is TRBD1 (5 bases). This TCR came from a female donor with multiple sclerosis, enrolled in a pregnancy study. The DNA for the CDR3 is TGTGCCAGCAGTTTAAGGGGTAGCGAGCAGTACTTC. As protein: CASSLRGSEQYF.